These 29 T cell receptor beta chains were sequenced from one sample in a study of beta chain features in type 1 diabetes. Sequencing targeted expressed TCRB transcripts, as all isolated RNA had been reverse transcribed. Assay: immunoSEQ multiplex PCR; the TCRdb copy retains only in-frame clones and omits some. The sample contains 150,000 or so clones, approximately 9% of which appear only once. Study results and limitations: Shortening that was moderate but significant affected the TCRB CDR3s of Type 1 diabetes patients in all four CD4+ subsets.

Their antigens are not known. The specimen sequenced was central memory CD4+ T cells from blood. Every receptor here comes from a woman aged 18-29 years with type 1 diabetes.

V gene TRBV14 combines with J gene TRBJ2-1; D is undetermined. The CDR3 spans 11 residues. V dropped 5 bases and J dropped 4 bases, with 3 bases sitting between them. The germline CDR1 and CDR2 sequences are SGHDN and FVKESK. In DNA, the CDR3 is TGTGCCAGCAGCTATTACAATGAGCAGTTCTTC. This translates into CASSYYNEQFF.

This sequence joins TRBV28 and TRBJ1-1; no definite D call. The V gene lost 3 bases and the J gene lost 2 bases, with 13 bases spanning the gap. CDR1 and CDR2 (germline): MDHEN, SYDVKM. CDR3 size: 15 residues. The CDR3 protein is CASSFISVGNTEAFF. In DNA, the CDR3 is TGTGCCAGCAGTTTCATCAGTGTTGGCAACACTGAAGCTTTCTTT. The full variable domain, its missing parts supplied by reference TRBV28 and TRBJ1-1, is DVKVTQSSRYLVKRTGEKVFLECVQDMDHENMFWYRQDPGLGLRLIYFSYDVKMKEKGDIPEGYSVSREKKERFSLILESASTNQTSMYLCASSFISVGNTEAFFGQGTRLTVV.

About this clone itself: One end of the junction varies from germline; a read error may be responsible. The CDR3 spells CASNRGQNAGELFF. The CDR3 DNA is TGTGCCAGTAACAGGGGCCAGAACGCCGGGGAGCTGTTTTTT. The chain employs TRBV19 and TRBJ2-2; 7 bases match TRBD1. The CDR3 is 14 amino acids. From germline, CDR1 is LNHDA and CDR2 SQIVND (reference sequence).

This clone was observed a few times. A read error may produce the germline difference seen at one junction end. The CDR3 reads CASSQPLAETQYF. The CDR3 DNA reads TGTGCCAGCAGCCAACCACTAGCAGAGACCCAGTACTTC. The chain couples TRBV4-1 to TRBJ2-5, with D perhaps TRBD2 (6 bases). Germline CDR1 MGHRA, CDR2 YSYEKL. This CDR3 is 13 amino acids long.

V and J are TRBV7-2 and TRBJ1-6; 8 bases are shared with TRBD1. Per germline, CDR1 SGHTA and CDR2 FQGNSA. This CDR3 contains 15 residues. With 1 base clipped from V and 5 bases from J, the junction kept 1 base outside the gene matches. Written as DNA, the CDR3 is TGTGCCAGCAGCTTAGTGGGACAGGATAATTCACCCCTCCACTTT. It encodes CASSLVGQDNSPLHF. Full variable domain (missing parts from reference TRBV7-2 and TRBJ1-6): GAGVSQSPSNKVTEKGKDVELRCDPISGHTALYWYRQSLGQGLEFLIYFQGNSAPDKSGLPSDRFSAERTGGSVSTLTIQRTQQEDSAVYLCASSLVGQDNSPLHFGNGTRLTVT.

This clone has more than one count but fewer than ten. This chain connects TRBV19 to TRBJ1-3; a weak D match, TRBD1 (6 bases). Germline V gives CDR1 LNHDA, CDR2 SQIVND (reference sequence). This CDR3 has 17 residues. Trimming took off 5 bases at V and 0 bases at J, with 17 bases between the two ends. CDR3: CASSLTGQRSSGNTIYF. The CDR3 DNA reads TGTGCCAGTAGTCTAACCGGACAGCGGTCCTCTGGAAACACCATATATTTT.

J is TRBJ1-6 and V is TRBV6-5; tentatively, D is TRBD1 (6 bases). The CDR3 runs to 15 residues. Germline lookup yields CDR1 MNHEY and CDR2 SVGAGI. Trimming pared 6 bases from V and 7 bases from J, leaving 16 bases between. CDR3 sequence reads: CASSYFGQSNSPLHF. The DNA for the CDR3 is TGTGCCAGCAGCTATTTCGGACAGTCCAATTCACCCCTCCACTTT.

This clone occurred a few times. V gene TRBV29-1 combines with J gene TRBJ2-1, with D tentatively TRBD2 (6 bases). The germline V and J ends were trimmed by 8 bases and 10 bases, with 15 bases remaining between them. Germline assignment: CDR1 SQVTM and CDR2 ANQGSEA. The CDR3 spans 11 residues. The CDR3 sequence: CSLAGMREQFF. The DNA of the CDR3 is TGCAGCCTTGCGGGGATGCGGGAGCAGTTCTTC.

The chain combines TRBV28 with TRBJ2-7; possible D gene TRBD2, 7 bases. Trimming cost V 3 bases and J 4 bases, with 19 bases left between them. Germline V CDR1 and CDR2: MDHEN, SYDVKM. This CDR3 has 16 amino acids. The CDR3 DNA reads TGTGCCAGCAGTTTGCCCCTGGGGGGGGCGGGATACGAGCAGTACTTC. It is translated as CASSLPLGGAGYEQYF.

Only a few counts were recorded for this clone. The V and J genes are TRBV9 and TRBJ2-3, with TRBD1 identical over 8 bases. This CDR3 contains 13 residues. The germline V gene has CDR1 SGDLS and CDR2 YYNGEE. Germline trimming cut 0 bases from V and 11 bases from J; bases unmatched to any gene: 5. CDR3 amino acids: CASSVEGTGVQYF. For the CDR3, the DNA is TGTGCCAGCAGCGTAGAGGGGACAGGAGTGCAGTATTTT.

This clone was counted a few times. In the same sample, other DNA sequences code for this CDR3. This rearrangement joins TRBV9 to TRBJ1-1; weak D call: TRBD1 (5 bases). CDR3 length equals 13 residues. CDR1 and CDR2 (germline): SGDLS, YYNGEE. V gave up 4 bases and J gave up 1 base, with 8 bases separating them. CDR3: CASSPTGNTEAFF. CDR3 sequence (DNA): TGTGCCAGCAGCCCAACAGGGAACACTGAAGCTTTCTTT.

The V call is TRBV28, the J call TRBJ2-4, with 7 bases aligning to TRBD2. The germline CDR1 and CDR2 sequences are MDHEN and SYDVKM. Germline trimming cut 7 bases from V and 0 bases from J; bases unmatched to any gene: 6. The CDR3 is 15 residues long. The CDR3 sequence: CASNTGGGAKNIQYF. CDR3 bases: TGTGCCAGCAATACTGGCGGGGGAGCCAAAAACATTCAGTACTTC.

Many counts were recorded for this clone. The chain couples TRBV21-1 to TRBJ1-5; whether TRBD1, the table's D call, matches the DNA was not checked. TRBV21-1 is a pseudogene segment. The CDR3 totals 15 residues. The CDR3 region is CASSKGGPGGRPQHF. The CDR3 region has the DNA TGTGCCAGCAGCAAAGGGGGCCCAGGGGGCAGGCCCCAGCATTTT.

This clone was seen more than once but under ten times. The genes are TRBV7-3 and TRBJ2-1; no reliable D call. The V end was cut by 3 bases, the J end by 7 bases, with 4 bases between. Looked up from germline, CDR1 is SGHTA and CDR2 is FQGTGA. The CDR3 is 11 residues long. As DNA, the CDR3 is TGTGCCAGCAGCTTCGGGAATGAGCAGTTCTTC. Its translation is CASSFGNEQFF. The full variable domain, completed using reference TRBV7-3 and TRBJ2-1, is GAGVSQTPSNKVTEKGKYVELRCDPISGHTALYWYRQSLGQGPEFLIYFQGTGAADDSGLPNDRFFAVRPEGSVSTLKIQRTERGDSAVYLCASSFGNEQFFGPGTRLTVL.

A few counts support this clone. The rearrangement uses TRBV5-1 and TRBJ1-1, with TRBD1 identical over 7 bases. Germline V gives CDR1 SGHRS, CDR2 YFSETQ. V lost 4 bases to trimming and J lost 3 bases; unmatched junction nucleotides: 6. The CDR3 is 14 residues long. Here the CDR3 reads CASSPGQSYTEAFF. For the CDR3, the DNA is TGCGCCAGCAGCCCGGGACAGTCCTACACTGAAGCTTTCTTT. Together with reference TRBV5-1 and TRBJ1-1, the CDR3 gives the full variable domain: KAGVTQTPRYLIKTRGQQVTLSCSPISGHRSVSWYQQTPGQGLQFLFEYFSETQRNKGNFPGRFSGRQFSNSRSEMNVSTLELGDSALYLCASSPGQSYTEAFFGQGTRLTVV.

This clone was recorded a few times. CDR3 nucleotide sequence: TGTGCCAGCAGTAGCGGGAGGGCCACACAGTTCTTC. Amino acids: CASSSGRATQFF. The J gene is TRBJ2-1, the V gene TRBV28; 10 positions match TRBD2. Trimming cost V 5 bases and J 13 bases; bases outside gene matches: 5. Germline values: CDR1 MDHEN, CDR2 SYDVKM. The length of the CDR3 is 12 residues.

The rearrangement uses TRBV27 and TRBJ1-6, with TRBD1 matching 8 bases. This CDR3 contains 16 residues. The germline gives CDR1 MNHEY, CDR2 SMNVEV (reference sequence). V trimming: 2 bases; J trimming: 6 bases; junction bases outside the gene matches: 6. The DNA of the CDR3 is TGTGCCAGCAGTTTAGCAGGGGGCGAGGTTAATTCACCCCTCCACTTT. This sequence encodes CASSLAGGEVNSPLHF.

This chain joins TRBV28 and TRBJ2-1, with TRBD2 matching 7 bases. The CDR3 has 15 amino acids. Germline CDR1 reads MDHEN; CDR2 reads SYDVKM. V dropped 3 bases and J dropped 5; count of bases not matched to a gene: 7. CDR3 DNA sequence: TGTGCCAGCAGTTTGGGCGGGAGTAGAAACAATGAGCAGTTCTTC. This sequence encodes CASSLGGSRNNEQFF.

The chain carries TRBV25-1 and TRBJ1-1; 10 bases agree with TRBD1. V was clipped by 4 bases and J by 4 bases; unmatched bases: 9. Germline loops: CDR1 MGHDK, CDR2 SYGVNS. The CDR3 totals 16 residues. The CDR3 here is CASSGNPGQGSTEAFF. CDR3 DNA: TGTGCCAGCAGTGGGAACCCGGGACAGGGGAGCACTGAAGCTTTCTTT. Looking up the rest from reference TRBV25-1 and TRBJ1-1 gives the full variable domain: EADIYQTPRYLVIGTGKKITLECSQTMGHDKMYWYQQDPGMELHLIHYSYGVNSTEKGDLSSESTVSRIRTEHFPLTLESARPSHTSQYLCASSGNPGQGSTEAFFGQGTRLTVV.

This clone was seen only a few times. The chain uses TRBV18 and TRBJ2-7, with 9 positions matching TRBD1. Per the germline V gene, CDR1 is KGHSH and CDR2 is LQKENI. The CDR3 has 15 amino acids. V lost 6 bases and J lost 4; bases outside the gene matches: 10. CDR3 sequence: CASSLESTGGYEQYF. The DNA for the CDR3 is TGTGCCAGCTCCCTGGAATCGACAGGGGGGTACGAGCAGTACTTC.

V usage is TRBV4-1 and J usage is TRBJ1-4, with 7 bases that match TRBD1. J gave up 0 bases and V 2 bases, and 9 bases lay outside the gene matches. The CDR3 runs to 18 residues. The germline V gene encodes CDR1 MGHRA and CDR2 YSYEKL. CDR3 DNA: TGCGCCAGCAGCCAAACCGGGACAGCTTTTGCAACTAATGAAAAACTGTTTTTT. Its translation is CASSQTGTAFATNEKLFF.

This clone has just a few counts. The chain couples TRBV29-1 to TRBJ1-2; D gene unclear. The length of the CDR3 is 12 residues. Germline assignment: CDR1 SQVTM and CDR2 ANQGSEA. Trimming took 5 bases from V and 7 from J, leaving 14 bases between them. CDR3 DNA: TGCAGCGTTTTCGCGGCAGTCGGTGGCTACACCTTC. Translated: CSVFAAVGGYTF.

A few counts support this clone. V is TRBV5-1 and J is TRBJ2-5; D remains unclear. Germline loops: CDR1 SGHRS, CDR2 YFSETQ. Trimming removed 0 bases at V and 4 bases at J, with 13 bases between. CDR3 length: 15 residues. CDR3: CASSLEEAEIETQYF. CDR3 sequence (DNA): TGCGCCAGCAGCTTGGAAGAGGCGGAGATAGAGACCCAGTACTTC.

The chain is built from TRBV11-2 and TRBJ2-7; D is uncertain. This CDR3 is 13 amino acids long. The V gene lost 3 bases and the J gene lost 2 bases, with 8 bases spanning the gap. Germline-derived CDR1 and CDR2 are SGHAT and FQNNGV. As DNA, the CDR3 is TGTGCCAGCAGCTTCGCGCAAACCTACGAGCAGTACTTC. Translating it yields CASSFAQTYEQYF.

V and J are TRBV4-3 and TRBJ2-7, with 7 nucleotides matching TRBD1. Germline assignment: CDR1 LGHNA and CDR2 YSLEER. V trimming: 3 bases; J trimming: 7 bases; junction bases outside the gene matches: 15. The CDR3 loop spans 16 amino acids. The CDR3 sequence: CASSHLRGTRLVEQYF. The CDR3, as DNA: TGCGCCAGCAGCCATCTCAGGGGGACCAGGTTGGTTGAGCAGTACTTC.

This clone was counted between two and nine times. The CDR3 DNA reads as TGCGCCAGCGGTCAGGGAGGAACCTACAATGAGCAGTTCTTC. Translating it yields CASGQGGTYNEQFF. V is TRBV5-1 and J is TRBJ2-1; a weak D match, TRBD2 (6 bases). Germline-derived CDR1 and CDR2 are SGHRS and YFSETQ. Between the trimmed V and J ends, which lost 7 bases and 2 bases, there was a span of 13 bases. The length of the CDR3 is 14 residues.

The chain joins TRBV6-5 to TRBJ2-5, with D possibly being TRBD1 (5 bases). The ends were cut back, 0 bases at V and 4 bases at J, with 12 bases in the middle. Germline V CDR1 and CDR2: MNHEY, SVGAGI. The CDR3 covers 15 residues. CDR3 sequence reads: CASSYSIVDTETQYF. The CDR3 DNA reads as TGTGCCAGCAGTTACTCGATAGTGGACACAGAGACCCAGTACTTC.

This clone was picked up a small number of times. The chain combines TRBV25-1 with TRBJ1-1, with 9 bases identical to TRBD1. J was trimmed by 6 bases and V by 2 bases; bases with no gene match: 4. Germline V gene data show CDR1 as MGHDK and CDR2 as SYGVNS. The CDR3 runs 14 residues. The CDR3 region is CASSETGGRAEAFF. Written as DNA, the CDR3 is TGTGCCAGCAGTGAAACAGGGGGCCGCGCTGAAGCTTTCTTT.

The table lists this clone with a few counts. The chain has TRBV4-3 and TRBJ2-1; 7 bases match TRBD2. V lost 0 bases to trimming and J lost 7 bases; unmatched junction nucleotides: 6. Germline-derived CDR1 and CDR2 are LGHNA and YSLEER. This CDR3 has 15 residues. The CDR3 protein is CASSQDRSGVNEQFF. DNA of the CDR3: TGCGCCAGCAGCCAAGATAGGAGCGGGGTAAATGAGCAGTTCTTC.